Below are 20 T cell receptor beta chains sequenced from a single sample in a study of blood T cell repertoires in COVID-19. TCRdb's table, derived via immunoSEQ multiplex PCR, lists solely in-frame clones and lacks some. Of some 450,000 clones in the sample, around 88% were seen once. Sequenced: peripheral blood. All receptors derive from a woman between 50 and 59 years old with COVID-19, enrolled during active disease.

V usage is TRBV5-1 and J usage is TRBJ1-6; 11 nucleotides align to TRBD1. Losses at the gene ends were 4 bases for V and 7 bases for J; bases not matched to a gene: 7. The CDR3 sequence is 16 residues long. Germline V CDR1 and CDR2: SGHRS, YFSETQ. CDR3 sequence: CASSGTGTGGNSPLHF. CDR3 DNA sequence: TGCGCCAGCAGCGGGACCGGGACAGGGGGAAATTCACCCCTCCACTTT.

This clone was picked up a small number of times. This chain links TRBV5-4 with TRBJ2-3; the match to TRBD2 covers 8 bases. Germline V gene lookup returns CDR1 SGHNT and CDR2 YYREEE (reference sequence). The V and J ends lost 9 bases and 6 bases, in that order; junction bases with no gene match: 12. The CDR3 sequence is 14 residues long. This CDR3 reads CATRVAGFMDTQYF. As DNA, the CDR3 is TGTGCCACGCGGGTAGCGGGGTTCATGGATACGCAGTATTTT.

The V gene is TRBV28, the J gene TRBJ2-4, with TRBD2 identical over 8 bases. This CDR3 has 16 residues. Germline values: CDR1 MDHEN, CDR2 SYDVKM. Trimming took 5 bases from V and 4 from J; bases not matched to a gene: 10. The CDR3 DNA is TGTGCCAGCAGTGGCGGGGGGACGTTCGTAAAAAACATTCAGTACTTC. It encodes CASSGGGTFVKNIQYF.

CDR3 bases: TGCGCCATCCTAGACAGGATGAACACTGAAGCTTTCTTT. It specifies CAILDRMNTEAFF. This chain joins TRBV10-1 and TRBJ1-1, with a weak D call TRBD1 (6 bases). The germline V and J ends were trimmed by 10 bases and 0 bases, with 12 bases remaining between them. The germline V gene has CDR1 WNHNN and CDR2 SYGVQD (reference sequence). CDR3 size: 13 residues.

This chain uses TRBV10-2 with TRBJ1-1; a possible D gene is TRBD1 (5 bases). The germline gives CDR1 WSHSY, CDR2 SAAADI. V was cut by 2 bases and J by 7 bases, with 11 bases left in between. This CDR3 spans 13 amino acids. As DNA, the CDR3 is TGCGCCAGCAGTGAGGCGGAACAGGTTGAAGCTTTCTTT. This translates into CASSEAEQVEAFF.

J is TRBJ2-5 and V is TRBV3-1 (or the pseudogene TRBV3-2); 11 nucleotides match TRBD2. Germline V gene sequence: CDR1 LGHDT, CDR2 YNNKEL (reference sequence). The CDR3 length is 16 residues. V lost 4 bases and J lost 4; bases outside the gene matches: 8. In DNA form, the CDR3 reads TGTGCCAGCAGCCGCCTAGCGGGGGGAGGGAGAGAGACCCAGTACTTC. Translation: CASSRLAGGGRETQYF.

J is TRBJ1-2 and V is TRBV5-5; 7 nucleotides match TRBD1. V lost 3 bases, J lost 13 bases, and 18 bases stayed unmatched. Germline loops: CDR1 SGHKS, CDR2 YYEKEE (reference sequence). The CDR3 has 15 amino acids. The CDR3 sequence is CASSSLRGQQLVGTF. The CDR3 DNA reads TGTGCCAGCAGCTCTCTACGGGGACAGCAGCTCGTGGGCACCTTC.

The chain carries TRBV7-9 and TRBJ1-5, with D perhaps TRBD1 (5 bases). Trimming stripped 5 bases from V and 0 bases from J, with 11 bases between. Germline CDR1 SEHNR, CDR2 FQNEAQ (reference sequence). There are 15 residues in the CDR3. The CDR3 DNA reads TGTGCCAGCAGCCCCTGGGGGGGTAGCAATCAGCCCCAGCATTTT. This codes for CASSPWGGSNQPQHF. Looking up the rest from reference TRBV7-9 and TRBJ1-5 gives the full variable domain: DTGVSQNPRHKITKRGQNVTFRCDPISEHNRLYWYRQTLGQGPEFLTYFQNEAQLEKSRLLSDRFSAERPKGSFSTLEIQRTEQGDSAMYLCASSPWGGSNQPQHFGDGTRLSIL.

The chain is built from TRBV7-9 and TRBJ1-3, with 8 bases fitting TRBD1. The CDR3 is 13 residues long. Germline V gives CDR1 SEHNR, CDR2 FQNEAQ (reference sequence). The ends lost 5 bases at V and 6 bases at J; junction bases unmatched: 3. The chain's CDR3 is CASSDRGENTIYF. In DNA, the CDR3 is TGTGCCAGCAGCGACAGGGGAGAAAACACCATATATTTT.

The rearrangement joins TRBV11-3 to TRBJ1-1; no clear D. The CDR3 has 13 residues. The germline V gene has CDR1 SGHNT and CDR2 YENEEA. V dropped 4 bases and J dropped 0 bases, with 6 bases sitting between them. The CDR3 coding sequence is TGTGCCAGCAGCTCCGGTTTGAACACTGAAGCTTTCTTT. As protein: CASSSGLNTEAFF.

The CDR3 DNA is TGTGCCAGTAGTAAAGTGCCGGGGAGCACTGAAGCTTTCTTT. Its translation is CASSKVPGSTEAFF. V is TRBV19 and J is TRBJ1-1, with D unclear. Germline CDR1 is LNHDA and CDR2 is SQIVND (reference sequence). V was clipped by 4 bases and J by 4 bases, with 13 bases between them. The CDR3 loop spans 14 amino acids. The full variable domain, its missing parts supplied by reference TRBV19 and TRBJ1-1, is DGGITQSPKYLFRKEGQNVTLSCEQNLNHDAMYWYRQDPGQGLRLIYYSQIVNDFQKGDIAEGYSVSREKKESFPLTVTSAQKNPTAFYLCASSKVPGSTEAFFGQGTRLTVV.

The chain employs TRBV5-1 and TRBJ1-2, with 8 bases aligning to TRBD1. The CDR3 has 14 residues. The J segment lost 2 bases and the V segment lost 3 bases, leaving 3 bases of the junction unmatched. The germline CDR1 and CDR2 sequences are SGHRS and YFSETQ. DNA of the CDR3: TGCGCCAGCAGCTCAACAGGGGGGAACTATGGCTACACCTTC. Its translation: CASSSTGGNYGYTF.

This chain joins TRBV2 and TRBJ1-5, with TRBD1 identical over 8 bases. V gave up 5 bases and J gave up 5 bases; unmatched junction bases: 11. The CDR3 length is 16 residues. Germline V gene lookup returns CDR1 SNHLY and CDR2 FYNNEI. The CDR3 coding sequence is TGTGCCAGCAGTCTCCTGCGGACAGGGATAGATCAGCCCCAGCATTTT. Translated, it gives CASSLLRTGIDQPQHF.

The CDR3, as DNA: TGTGCCAGCAGTTTGATACAGTACGAGCAGTACTTC. Residues: CASSLIQYEQYF. The V gene is TRBV12-3 or TRBV12-4, the J gene TRBJ2-7, with D hard to call. The CDR3 runs 12 residues. V lost 3 bases and J 4 bases, leaving 7 bases between the germline ends.

The chain uses TRBV19 and TRBJ2-5; 10 bases match TRBD1. The CDR3 is 17 residues long. V lost 2 bases, J lost 3 bases, and 9 bases stayed unmatched. In germline, CDR1 is LNHDA, CDR2 SQIVND (reference sequence). The CDR3 spells CASSISLGTGDKETQYF. The CDR3 DNA sequence: TGTGCCAGTAGTATAAGTTTAGGGACAGGGGATAAAGAGACCCAGTACTTC.

This chain links TRBV19 with TRBJ1-4; D is undetermined. This CDR3 is 15 amino acids long. Germline CDR1 LNHDA, CDR2 SQIVND (reference sequence). The V end lost 3 bases, the J end lost 7 bases, and 15 bases lay between the germline ends. CDR3 coding DNA: TGTGCCAGTAGTATTCGTGGAGGAGGGAGTGAAAAACTGTTTTTT. This encodes CASSIRGGGSEKLFF.

This clone was found a few times. V and J are TRBV27 and TRBJ1-1; D uncertain. Germline CDR1 is MNHEY and CDR2 is SMNVEV (reference sequence). The CDR3 length is 13 residues. Trimming removed 2 bases at V and 7 bases at J, with 11 bases between. The CDR3 here is CASSLREGDEAFF. The CDR3 DNA reads TGTGCCAGCAGTTTACGAGAGGGAGATGAAGCTTTCTTT.

The gene calls are TRBV2 and TRBJ2-2; TRBD2 might be the D (7 bases). V was cut by 0 bases and J by 6 bases, with 11 bases left in between. CDR1 and CDR2 from the germline V gene are SNHLY and FYNNEI. This CDR3 has 15 amino acids. The CDR3 bases are TGTGCCAGCAGTGAAGCGGGGGGGCGGCCCGGGGAGCTGTTTTTT. Translation: CASSEAGGRPGELFF.

Remarks on this clone: The same CDR3 arises from other DNA sequences in this sample as well. The V call is TRBV27, the J call TRBJ2-2; tentative D call: TRBD1 (5 bases). The germline V and J ends were trimmed by 5 bases and 1 base, with 8 bases remaining between them. The CDR3 contains 14 residues. Germline V lookup: CDR1 MNHEY, CDR2 SMNVEV (reference sequence). The CDR3 here is CASSRTGNTGELFF. The CDR3 nucleotides read TGTGCCAGCAGTCGAACAGGGAACACCGGGGAGCTGTTTTTT.

J is TRBJ1-1 and V is TRBV6-5; no reliable D call. The CDR3 is 13 residues long. Germline CDR1 is MNHEY and CDR2 is SVGAGI. V gave up 5 bases and J gave up 12 bases, with 19 bases separating them. The CDR3: CASSTREGRGTFF. For the CDR3, the DNA is TGTGCCAGCAGTACCCGCGAGGGTAGAGGAACTTTCTTT.